This TCR beta chain was identified in a study of identical twins (dated by TCRdb to 2015 to 2016). Context from the whole study: TCR alpha and beta repertoires from monozygotic twins, unrelated adults of various ages and cord blood were deep-sequenced to test whether fetal clonotypes persist. Replicate twin experiments were performed at different times using different library preparation protocols to rule out contamination. The research as a whole found: Compared with coincidental sharing between unrelated individuals, an excess of low generation-probability sequences was observed among out-of-frame TCR alpha sequences shared between twins. Invariant T cells such as MAIT and iNKT could partly confound zero-insertion analyses, although diverse VJ usage argued against such confounding for most clonotypes. Abundant cord blood beta clonotypes had fewer insertions, young adult naive repertoires showed a similar but weaker trend, and memory repertoires showed no such trend. Because the same donors could not be followed over many years, the conclusions depended on cross-sectional statistical analysis. The excess sharing between twins in beta out-of-frame sequences was weaker because fewer shared sequences reduced the signal-to-noise ratio. Recombination models systematically underestimated out-of-frame TCR alpha sharing in monozygotic twins but agreed with sharing between unrelated individuals.

This clonotype has more than one count but fewer than ten. The target of this receptor is not known. It has no much larger one-base neighbor in the sample; base qualities were not kept. Every donor in the study was a healthy Caucasian. Spanning cysteine to phenylalanine, the CDR3 consists of 14 amino acids. Solely the CDR3 DNA is kept, with 42 bases framed from the first base. CDR1 SEHNR and CDR2 FQNEAQ were looked up in the germline V gene (reference sequence). V is trimmed back by 5 bases and J by 8 bases, and the junction contains 7 bases that no gene match accounts for. The library was produced with 5' RACE. The instrument was an Illumina HiSeq 2000. A universal primer binding site was introduced by template switching, and a unique molecular identifier was present in the final cDNA, enabling accurate counting of TCR cDNA molecules. Specific primers in the conserved constant-segment region were used to synthesize first-strand cDNA for the TCR alpha and beta chains. Each cDNA library was double barcoded, with a SMART-Mk sample barcode plus Illumina barcodes, to control for contamination. TruSeq adapter sequences, together with Illumina sample barcodes, were added in two successive PCR steps. The TCR alpha and beta cDNA libraries were sequenced on the Illumina HiSeq platform using custom primers. On the study's bioinformatics: Raw reads were processed with MiGEC to extract unique molecular identifiers, and MiXCR was used to determine CDR3 positions. For each individual, recombination models were inferred using an EM algorithm with the repgenHMM and IGoR tools. Shared clonotype analysis was performed with the tcR package in R, normalizing sharing by the product of cloneset sizes. To study raw recombination without the effects of thymic and clonal selection, out-of-frame nonproductive sequences were analyzed. Using fastp at Q25 and MiXCR, TCRdb reprocessed the public reads and kept productive beta chains. Rows are combined by CDR3 protein, so each entry shows the most common genes and DNA. The V and J calls reflect TCRdb's pipeline rather than the authors' work. This sample comprises 1.5 million to 2 million distinct CDR3 sequences, around 29% of them detected only once. The top ten clones comprise 0.27% of the sample.

The rearrangement combines TRBV7-9 with TRBJ2-1; TRBD2 agrees with 9 junctional bases. Specimen: cord blood. This clonotype originated in a newborn girl in good health. The CDR3 protein sequence reads: CASSPGTSRYEQFF. The DNA reads as follows: TGTGCCAGCAGCCCCGGGACTAGCAGATATGAGCAGTTCTTC.